This T cell receptor beta chain was sequenced in a study of OX40 agonist ivuxolimab in advanced cancers. Study as a whole: Patients were infused with ivuxolimab every 2 weeks at 0.01 to 10 mg/kg.

Collection of blood occurred at baseline, at cycle 4 day 1, and at cycle 7 day 1. V lost 0 bases and J lost 4; bases outside the gene matches: 4. Germline CDR1 reads LGHNA; CDR2 reads YSLEER. This CDR3 has 15 amino acids. Using immunoSEQ multiplex PCR, the repertoire was profiled, and TCRdb retains in-frame clones only, with some absent. The data contain roughly 120,000 clones, approximately 90% of them seen just once; the ten biggest clones take up roughly 0.59%. Sequenced material: CD4+ or CD8+ T cells sorted from blood, taken in a trial of the OX40 agonist ivuxolimab. The chain uses TRBV4-3 and TRBJ1-2; 8 bases fit TRBD1. The receptor comes from an adult with an advanced solid tumor such as melanoma, head and neck, liver or kidney cancer. The CDR3 sequence is CASSQEYDRGYGYTF. The CDR3 DNA is TGCGCCAGCAGCCAAGAGTACGACAGGGGCTATGGCTACACCTTC.